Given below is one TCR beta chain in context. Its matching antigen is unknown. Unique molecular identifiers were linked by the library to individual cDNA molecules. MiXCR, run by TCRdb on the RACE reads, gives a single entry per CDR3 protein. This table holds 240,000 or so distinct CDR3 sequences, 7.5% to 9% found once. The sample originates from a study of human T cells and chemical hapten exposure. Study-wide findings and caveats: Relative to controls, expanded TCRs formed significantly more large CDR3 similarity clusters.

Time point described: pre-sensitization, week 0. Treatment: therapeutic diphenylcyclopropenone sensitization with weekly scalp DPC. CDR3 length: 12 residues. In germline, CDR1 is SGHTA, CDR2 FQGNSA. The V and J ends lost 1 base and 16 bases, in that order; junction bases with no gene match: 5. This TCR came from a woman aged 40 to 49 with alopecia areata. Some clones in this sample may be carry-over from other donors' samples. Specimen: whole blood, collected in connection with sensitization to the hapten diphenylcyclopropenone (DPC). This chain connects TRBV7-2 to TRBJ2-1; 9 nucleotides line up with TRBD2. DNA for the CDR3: TGTGCCAGCAGCTTAGAGCCGGGACTAGCTTTCTTC. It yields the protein CASSLEPGLAFF.